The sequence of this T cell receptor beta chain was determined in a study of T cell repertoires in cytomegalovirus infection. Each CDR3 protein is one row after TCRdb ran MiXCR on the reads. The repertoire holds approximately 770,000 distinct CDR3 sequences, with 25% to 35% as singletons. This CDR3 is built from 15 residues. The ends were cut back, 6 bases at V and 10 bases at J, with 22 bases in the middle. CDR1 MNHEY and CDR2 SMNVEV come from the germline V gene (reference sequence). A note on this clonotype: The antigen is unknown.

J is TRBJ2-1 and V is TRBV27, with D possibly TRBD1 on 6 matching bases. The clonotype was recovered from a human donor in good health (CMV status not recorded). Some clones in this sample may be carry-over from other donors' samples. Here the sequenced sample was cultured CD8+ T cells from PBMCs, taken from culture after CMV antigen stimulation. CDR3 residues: CASSLRQVPTEEQFF. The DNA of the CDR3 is TGTGCCAGCAGCCTACGACAGGTTCCTACAGAGGAGCAGTTCTTC.